The 30 T cell receptor beta chains listed next were all sequenced from one sample in a study of control samples from healthy donors and cancer patients. Only in-frame clones appear in the TCRdb table, and some are missing; sequencing was by immunoSEQ multiplex PCR. Of roughly 95,000 clones listed, 90% to 95% are singletons. The sequenced sample consisted of blood. The source of these receptors is a woman in her thirties in good health.

This rearrangement joins TRBV14 to TRBJ1-5, with D unresolved. The CDR3 has 13 residues. Trimming cost V 3 bases and J 5 bases, with 8 bases left between them. Germline CDR1 and CDR2: SGHDN and FVKESK. DNA of the CDR3: TGTGCCAGCAGCCAGTACGGGGATCAGCCCCAGCATTTT. Amino acid sequence: CASSQYGDQPQHF.

V is TRBV12-3 or TRBV12-4 and J is TRBJ2-7, with D uncertain. The V end lost 1 base, the J end lost 7 bases, and 11 bases lay between the germline ends. The CDR3 loop spans 13 amino acids. The CDR3 loop is CASSLGRSREQYF. CDR3 bases: TGTGCCAGCAGTTTAGGCAGATCAAGGGAGCAGTACTTC.

The chain has TRBV24-1 and TRBJ1-2, with 9 positions matching TRBD1. Losses at the gene ends were 7 bases for V and 4 bases for J; bases not matched to a gene: 9. The germline V gene encodes CDR1 KGHDR and CDR2 SFDVKD. The CDR3 has 15 residues. This CDR3 reads CATSLQGAWIYGYTF. The CDR3 DNA reads as TGTGCCACCAGCTTACAGGGGGCCTGGATCTATGGCTACACCTTC.

This chain's CDR3 is CASRTPGQGTDTQYF. As DNA, the CDR3 is TGTGCCAGCAGAACTCCGGGACAGGGCACAGATACGCAGTATTTT. The chain links TRBV6-5 to TRBJ2-3; 8 bases agree with TRBD1. The CDR3 totals 15 residues. Germline CDR1 reads MNHEY; CDR2 reads SVGAGI. V trimming: 6 bases; J trimming: 1 base; junction bases outside the gene matches: 6.

This clone showed up just a few times. Other DNA sequences in the sample encode the same CDR3. The CDR3 here is CASSVILNTEAFF. DNA for the CDR3: TGTGCCAGTAGTGTGATTTTGAACACTGAAGCTTTCTTT. This chain connects TRBV19 to TRBJ1-1; D gene uncertain. Germline values: CDR1 LNHDA, CDR2 SQIVND (reference sequence). CDR3 length: 13 residues. Trimming removed 5 bases from V and 0 bases from J, with 7 bases in between.

The chain is built from TRBV6-5 and TRBJ1-2; D is ambiguous. The germline V gene encodes CDR1 MNHEY and CDR2 SVGAGI. V lost 4 bases to trimming and J lost 3 bases, with 15 bases between them. The CDR3 extends over 15 amino acids. CDR3 in amino acids: CASSSPPGGYYGYTF. The CDR3, as DNA: TGTGCCAGCAGTTCACCCCCGGGAGGGTACTATGGCTACACCTTC.

Concerning this clone itself: This sample also contains other DNA sequences that code for the same CDR3. The V gene is TRBV12-3 or TRBV12-4, the J gene TRBJ1-2; D may be TRBD1 (5 bases). V shed 8 bases and J shed 7 bases, with 17 bases lying between them. CDR3 length: 13 amino acids. The CDR3 sequence is CASGGGGRGGYTF. The DNA for the CDR3 is TGTGCCAGCGGTGGGGGAGGTCGGGGTGGCTACACCTTC.

This chain links TRBV21-1 with TRBJ1-4. TRBV21-1 is a documented pseudogene. The CDR3 length is 15 residues. In DNA form, the CDR3 reads TGTGCCAGCAGCAAAGGTTCCGGGTTTAATGAAAAACTGTTTTTT. This gives the protein CASSKGSGFNEKLFF.

The chain is built from TRBV30 and TRBJ1-6, with TRBD1 identical over 7 bases. There are 17 residues in the CDR3. Germline V gene lookup returns CDR1 GTSNPN and CDR2 SVGIG (reference sequence). J gave up 0 bases and V 3 bases, and 8 bases lay outside the gene matches. The CDR3 nucleotides are TGTGCCTGGAGGGGCAGGGGGGGGAGCTCCTATAATTCACCCCTCCACTTT. Residues: CAWRGRGGSSYNSPLHF.

The V call is TRBV7-2, the J call TRBJ1-1; no clear D gene. CDR3 length equals 11 residues. The germline V and J ends were trimmed by 5 bases and 4 bases, with 5 bases remaining between them. The germline gives CDR1 SGHTA, CDR2 FQGNSA. CDR3 in DNA: TGTGCCAGCAGCATGCGCACTGAAGCTTTCTTT. It translates to CASSMRTEAFF.

The chain uses TRBV7-7 and TRBJ2-1; 8 bases fit TRBD1. The V and J ends lost 5 bases and 6 bases, in that order; junction bases with no gene match: 9. Germline CDR1 and CDR2: SSHAT and FNYEAQ (reference sequence). The CDR3 consists of 15 residues. For the CDR3, the DNA is TGTGCCAGCAGCCGCTCCGGGACAGGAGGCAATGAGCAGTTCTTC. Residues: CASSRSGTGGNEQFF.

This clone was recorded once. V gene TRBV3-1 (or the pseudogene TRBV3-2) combines with J gene TRBJ1-2, with 7 bases aligning to TRBD1. Per the germline V gene, CDR1 is LGHDT and CDR2 is YNNKEL (reference sequence). The CDR3 has 15 amino acids. V lost 4 bases to trimming and J lost 5 bases; unmatched junction nucleotides: 10. This CDR3 is CASSPRTGAQYGYTF. Written as DNA, the CDR3 is TGTGCCAGCAGCCCCCGGACAGGTGCCCAGTATGGCTACACCTTC.

The chain uses TRBV7-9 and TRBJ2-5, with D perhaps matching TRBD1 (6 bases). This CDR3 is built from 11 residues. From germline, CDR1 is SEHNR and CDR2 FQNEAQ (reference sequence). Trimming removed 7 bases from V and 5 bases from J, with 8 bases in between. The CDR3 DNA is TGTGCCAGCACTGACAGGGAGACCCAGTACTTC. It yields the protein CASTDRETQYF.

The chain combines TRBV2 with TRBJ1-2, with D maybe TRBD1 (5 bases). The CDR3 spans 13 residues. V lost 5 bases and J lost 8, with 15 bases in between. Germline values: CDR1 SNHLY, CDR2 FYNNEI. The DNA for the CDR3 is TGTGCCAGCAGTCCCGGCAGGGAGGGAGGCTACACCTTC. As protein: CASSPGREGGYTF.

The chain employs TRBV5-4 and TRBJ2-3; unclear D gene. The CDR3 is 13 residues long. Trimming cost V 3 bases and J 0 bases, with 5 bases left between them. The germline CDR1 and CDR2 sequences are SGHNT and YYREEE (reference sequence). CDR3 in DNA: TGTGCCAGCAGCTCCGACAGCACAGATACGCAGTATTTT. Protein sequence: CASSSDSTDTQYF.

For the CDR3, the DNA is TGCGCCAGCAGCCAAGGCAGGACTTCCAGCTCCTACAATGAGCAGTTCTTC. Translated: CASSQGRTSSSYNEQFF. The gene calls are TRBV4-1 and TRBJ2-1; D is possibly TRBD2 (5 bases). The V gene's germline CDR1 is MGHRA and CDR2 YSYEKL. Trimming removed 1 base from V and 0 bases from J, with 13 bases in between. CDR3 length: 17 residues.

The rearrangement links TRBV5-8 to TRBJ2-2, with D possibly TRBD1 on 5 matching bases. This CDR3 comprises 16 residues. CDR1 and CDR2 (germline): SGHTS, YDEGEE. The ends were cut back, 4 bases at V and 8 bases at J, with 21 bases in the middle. CDR3: CASSPIQGSVGGELFF. Here the CDR3 DNA reads TGTGCCAGCAGCCCTATTCAGGGTTCGGTCGGGGGGGAGCTGTTTTTT.

The chain joins TRBV21-1 to TRBJ2-7; the table's TRBD1 call for D was not verified on the DNA. TRBV21-1 is deemed a pseudogene. The CDR3 length is 15 residues. The CDR3 DNA sequence: TGTGCCAGCAAACGGGGGAAGGGACAGGTAGACGAGCAGTACTTC. It is translated as CASKRGKGQVDEQYF.

CDR3 protein: CSVGDVATNEKLFF. The CDR3 bases are TGCAGCGTTGGGGACGTCGCAACTAATGAAAAACTGTTTTTT. The chain combines TRBV29-1 with TRBJ1-4; D possibly corresponds to TRBD1 (5 bases). The CDR3 is 14 residues long. The ends were cut back, 4 bases at V and 0 bases at J, with 9 bases in the middle. Germline V gives CDR1 SQVTM, CDR2 ANQGSEA.

The chain employs TRBV4-1 and TRBJ1-5; D is unclear. Germline CDR1 and CDR2: MGHRA and YSYEKL. The V end lost 1 base, the J end lost 1 base, and 17 bases lay between the germline ends. The CDR3 has 18 residues. DNA of the CDR3: TGCGCCAGCAGCCAAGGAGGGTTTGGCACCCCAAGCAATCAGCCCCAGCATTTT. Encoded protein: CASSQGGFGTPSNQPQHF.

V is TRBV15 and J is TRBJ2-3, with 10 bases fitting TRBD1. The junction had 7 bases not matched to a gene; V was cut back by 3 bases and J by 4 bases. CDR3 length equals 16 residues. Germline CDR1 reads LNHNV; CDR2 reads YYDKDF (reference sequence). The CDR3 protein is CATSRDGQGVPDTQYF. Written as DNA, the CDR3 is TGTGCCACCAGCAGGGATGGACAGGGGGTTCCAGATACGCAGTATTTT.

The rearrangement uses TRBV10-1 and TRBJ2-6; 8 nucleotides agree with TRBD2. Germline V lookup: CDR1 WNHNN, CDR2 SYGVQD (reference sequence). This CDR3 region has 18 residues. The CDR3 here is CPPRPRGAASSGANVLTF. Here the CDR3 DNA reads TGCCCCCCCCGCCCGCGGGGGGCCGCAAGCTCTGGGGCCAACGTCCTGACTTTC.

The V call is TRBV18, the J call TRBJ1-1, with D maybe TRBD1 (6 bases). This CDR3 contains 15 residues. Trimming took 0 bases from V and 0 from J, leaving 8 bases between them. CDR1 KGHSH and CDR2 LQKENI come from the germline V gene. The DNA of the CDR3 is TGTGCCAGCTCACCACCCGACAGGATGAACACTGAAGCTTTCTTT. Encoded protein: CASSPPDRMNTEAFF.

The CDR3 DNA sequence: TGTGCCAGCAGCTTGGGACAGAACTATGGCTACACCTTC. Its protein is CASSLGQNYGYTF. V usage is TRBV5-4 and J usage is TRBJ1-2, with D perhaps TRBD1 (5 bases). Between the trimmed V and J ends, which lost 0 bases and 2 bases, there was a span of 5 bases. Germline V gene lookup returns CDR1 SGHNT and CDR2 YYREEE (reference sequence). This CDR3 is built from 13 residues. Full variable domain (missing parts from reference TRBV5-4 and TRBJ1-2): ETGVTQSPTHLIKTRGQQVTLRCSSQSGHNTVSWYQQALGQGPQFIFQYYREEENGRGNFPPRFSGLQFPNYSSELNVNALELDDSALYLCASSLGQNYGYTFGSGTRLTVV.

The chain is built from TRBV27 and TRBJ1-1; D remains unclear. V lost 5 bases, J lost 2 bases, and 12 bases lay in between. CDR3 length: 14 residues. From germline, CDR1 is MNHEY and CDR2 SMNVEV (reference sequence). CDR3: CASSPRTRNTEAFF. For the CDR3, the DNA is TGTGCCAGCAGTCCCCGGACTCGCAACACTGAAGCTTTCTTT.

Here the CDR3 reads CASSPPGKYAGANVLTF. CDR3 in DNA: TGTGCCAGCTCGCCCCCAGGGAAATACGCTGGGGCCAACGTCCTGACTTTC. The gene calls are TRBV18 and TRBJ2-6; tentative D call: TRBD1 (5 bases). Per the germline V gene, CDR1 is KGHSH and CDR2 is LQKENI. The length of the CDR3 is 17 residues. Trimming removed 6 bases at V and 2 bases at J, with 17 bases between.

The V call is TRBV2, the J call TRBJ2-7; D ambiguous. The CDR3 length is 15 residues. Germline assignment: CDR1 SNHLY and CDR2 FYNNEI. V lost 5 bases and J 6 bases, leaving 20 bases between the germline ends. CDR3 residues: CASSFKPSAEAEQYF. In DNA form, the CDR3 reads TGTGCCAGCAGTTTTAAACCCTCGGCAGAAGCCGAGCAGTACTTC.

This chain uses TRBV11-2 with TRBJ2-1; TRBD2 aligns across 10 bases. The CDR3 covers 15 residues. With 5 bases clipped from V and 3 bases from J, the junction kept 4 bases outside the gene matches. Germline CDR1 is SGHAT and CDR2 is FQNNGV. This CDR3 is CASSQRLAGYNEQFF. The CDR3 DNA reads as TGTGCCAGCAGCCAAAGACTAGCGGGCTACAATGAGCAGTTCTTC.

This chain uses TRBV6-5 with TRBJ1-2; D remains unclear. The length of the CDR3 is 13 residues. Germline V CDR1 and CDR2: MNHEY, SVGAGI. Trimming shortened V by 7 bases and J by 4 bases, and 13 bases separated the two germline ends. CDR3 region: CASTSDTSYGYTF. The DNA for the CDR3 is TGTGCCAGCACTTCAGACACCTCCTATGGCTACACCTTC.

The chain carries TRBV12-3 or TRBV12-4 and TRBJ2-7; no clear D gene. This CDR3 has 12 residues. V dropped 5 bases and J dropped 5 bases, with 10 bases sitting between them. The CDR3 DNA sequence: TGTGCCAGCAGTCCGGGCCAGAACGAGCAGTACTTC. Amino acids: CASSPGQNEQYF.